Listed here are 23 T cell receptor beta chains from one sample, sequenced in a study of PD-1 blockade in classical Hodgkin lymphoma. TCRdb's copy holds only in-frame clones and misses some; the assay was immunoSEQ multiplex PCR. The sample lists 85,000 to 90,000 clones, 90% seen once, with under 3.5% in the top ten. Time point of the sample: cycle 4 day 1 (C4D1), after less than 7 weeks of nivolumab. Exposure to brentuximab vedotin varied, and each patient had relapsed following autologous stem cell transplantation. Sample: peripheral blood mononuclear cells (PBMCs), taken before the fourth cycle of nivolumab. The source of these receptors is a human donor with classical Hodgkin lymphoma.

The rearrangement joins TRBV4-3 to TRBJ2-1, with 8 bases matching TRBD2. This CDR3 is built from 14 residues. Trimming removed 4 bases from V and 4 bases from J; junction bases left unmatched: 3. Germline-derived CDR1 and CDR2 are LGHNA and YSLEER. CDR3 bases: TGCGCCAGCAGCCGGGCTAGCGGGTACAATGAGCAGTTCTTC. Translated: CASSRASGYNEQFF.

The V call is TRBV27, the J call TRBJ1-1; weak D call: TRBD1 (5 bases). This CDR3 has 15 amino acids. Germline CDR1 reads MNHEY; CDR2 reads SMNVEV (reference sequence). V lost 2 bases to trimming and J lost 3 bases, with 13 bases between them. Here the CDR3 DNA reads TGTGCCAGCAGTTTACAGGGAGGGTTCTACACTGAAGCTTTCTTT. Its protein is CASSLQGGFYTEAFF.

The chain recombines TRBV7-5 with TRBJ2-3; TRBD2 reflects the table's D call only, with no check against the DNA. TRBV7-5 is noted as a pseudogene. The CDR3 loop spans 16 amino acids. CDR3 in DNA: TGTGTCAGAAGCTTAGCGTCACTAGTTAGCACAGATACGCAGTATTTT. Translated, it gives CVRSLASLVSTDTQYF.

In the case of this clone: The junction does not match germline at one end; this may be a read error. The CDR3 reads CVSSNRGEAFF. The CDR3 coding sequence is TGTGTCAGTAGTAACAGGGGAGAAGCTTTCTTT. The V and J genes are TRBV19 and TRBJ1-1, with 7 positions matching TRBD1. CDR3 size: 11 residues. Per germline, CDR1 LNHDA and CDR2 SQIVND (reference sequence).

The CDR3: CASSLLTGMNTEAFF. The CDR3 bases are TGCGCCAGCAGCTTGTTGACAGGCATGAACACTGAAGCTTTCTTT. J is TRBJ1-1 and V is TRBV5-1; D possibly corresponds to TRBD1 (6 bases). CDR1 and CDR2 from the germline V gene are SGHRS and YFSETQ. V was shortened by 1 base and J by 0 bases, with 10 bases between the two germline ends. The CDR3 sequence is 15 residues long.

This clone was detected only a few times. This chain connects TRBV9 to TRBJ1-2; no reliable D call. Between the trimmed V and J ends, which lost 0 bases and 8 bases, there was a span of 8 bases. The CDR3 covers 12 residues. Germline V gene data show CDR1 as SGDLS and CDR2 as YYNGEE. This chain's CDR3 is CASSVATIGYTF. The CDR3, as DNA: TGTGCCAGCAGCGTAGCCACCATAGGCTACACCTTC.

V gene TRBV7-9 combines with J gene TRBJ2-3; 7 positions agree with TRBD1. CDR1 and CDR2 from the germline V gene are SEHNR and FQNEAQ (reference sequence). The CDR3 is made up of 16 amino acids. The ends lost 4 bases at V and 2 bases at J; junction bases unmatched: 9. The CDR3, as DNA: TGTGCCAGCAGCTCGCCGACAGGGTCAAACACAGATACGCAGTATTTT. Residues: CASSSPTGSNTDTQYF.

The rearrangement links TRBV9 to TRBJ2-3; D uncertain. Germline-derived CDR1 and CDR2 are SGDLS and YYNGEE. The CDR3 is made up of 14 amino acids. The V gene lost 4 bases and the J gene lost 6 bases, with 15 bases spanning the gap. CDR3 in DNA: TGTGCCAGCAGCCTCACATACTTACTTGATACGCAGTATTTT. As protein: CASSLTYLLDTQYF.

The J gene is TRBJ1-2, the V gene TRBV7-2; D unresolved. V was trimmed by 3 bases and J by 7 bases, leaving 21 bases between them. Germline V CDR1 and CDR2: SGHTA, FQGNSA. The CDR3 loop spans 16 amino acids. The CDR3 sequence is CASSFTAGADFFGYTF. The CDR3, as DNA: TGTGCCAGCAGCTTCACAGCGGGCGCGGATTTTTTTGGCTACACCTTC.

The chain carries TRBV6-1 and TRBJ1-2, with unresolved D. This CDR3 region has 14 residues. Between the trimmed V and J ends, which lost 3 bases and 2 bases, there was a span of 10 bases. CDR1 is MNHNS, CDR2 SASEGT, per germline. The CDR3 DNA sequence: TGTGCCAGCAGTGAGGGCAGGCAAAACTATGGCTACACCTTC. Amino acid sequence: CASSEGRQNYGYTF.

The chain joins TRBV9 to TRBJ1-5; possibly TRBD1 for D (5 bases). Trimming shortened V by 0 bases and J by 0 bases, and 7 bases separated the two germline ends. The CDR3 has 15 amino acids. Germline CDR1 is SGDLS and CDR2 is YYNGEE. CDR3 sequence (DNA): TGTGCCAGCAGCGTAGGGGGGTTTAGCAATCAGCCCCAGCATTTT. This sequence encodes CASSVGGFSNQPQHF.

CDR3 sequence reads: CASSESTGYNEQFF. CDR3 sequence (DNA): TGCGCCAGCAGTGAGTCCACAGGGTACAATGAGCAGTTCTTC. The chain is built from TRBV10-1 and TRBJ2-1; a weak D match, TRBD1 (6 bases). There are 14 residues in the CDR3. V was trimmed by 0 bases and J by 4 bases, leaving 7 bases between them. Germline V CDR1 and CDR2: WNHNN, SYGVQD (reference sequence).

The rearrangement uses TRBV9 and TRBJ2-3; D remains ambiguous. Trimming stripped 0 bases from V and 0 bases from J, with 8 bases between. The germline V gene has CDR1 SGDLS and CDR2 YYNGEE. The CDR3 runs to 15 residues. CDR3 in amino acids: CASSVGVTSTDTQYF. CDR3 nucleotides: TGTGCCAGCAGCGTAGGTGTAACTAGCACAGATACGCAGTATTTT.

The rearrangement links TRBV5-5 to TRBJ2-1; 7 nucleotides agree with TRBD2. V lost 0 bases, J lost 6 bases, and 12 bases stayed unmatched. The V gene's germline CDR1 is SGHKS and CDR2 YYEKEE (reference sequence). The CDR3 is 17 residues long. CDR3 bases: TGTGCCAGCAGCTTGGCCCGACTAGCCTGGGAGGGCAATGAGCAGTTCTTC. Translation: CASSLARLAWEGNEQFF.

The CDR3 coding sequence is TGTGCCAGCAGCTTAGGGGGGCCAGAGACCCAGTACTTC. Translating it yields CASSLGGPETQYF. The genes are TRBV7-6 and TRBJ2-5, with D perhaps TRBD1 (6 bases). Germline lookup yields CDR1 SGHVS and CDR2 FNYEAQ. V lost 1 base, J lost 4 bases, and 7 bases lay in between. The CDR3 length is 13 residues. The variable domain in full, completed from reference TRBV7-6 and TRBJ2-5, reads GAGVSQSPRYKVTKRGQDVALRCDPISGHVSLYWYRQALGQGPEFLTYFNYEAQQDKSGLPNDRFSAERPEGSISTLTIQRTEQRDSAMYRCASSLGGPETQYFGPGTRLLVL.

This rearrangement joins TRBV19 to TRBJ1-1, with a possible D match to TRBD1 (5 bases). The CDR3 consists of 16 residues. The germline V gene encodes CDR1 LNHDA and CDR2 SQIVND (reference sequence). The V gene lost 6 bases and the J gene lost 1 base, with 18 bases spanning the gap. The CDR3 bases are TGTGCCAGTAGAATTCAGGGTTTTGGGAAGAACACTGAAGCTTTCTTT. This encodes CASRIQGFGKNTEAFF.

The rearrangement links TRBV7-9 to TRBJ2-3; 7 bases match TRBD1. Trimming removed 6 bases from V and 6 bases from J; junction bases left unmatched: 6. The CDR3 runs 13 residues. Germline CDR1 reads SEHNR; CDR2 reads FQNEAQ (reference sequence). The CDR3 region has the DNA TGTGCCAGCAGGGAGACAGGGATGGATACGCAGTATTTT. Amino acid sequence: CASRETGMDTQYF.

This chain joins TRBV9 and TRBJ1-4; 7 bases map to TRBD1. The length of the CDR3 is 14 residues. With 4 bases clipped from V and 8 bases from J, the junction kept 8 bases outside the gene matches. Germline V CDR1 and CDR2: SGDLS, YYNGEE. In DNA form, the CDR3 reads TGTGCCAGCAGCTTACAGGGGTACGAGGAAAAACTGTTTTTT. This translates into CASSLQGYEEKLFF.

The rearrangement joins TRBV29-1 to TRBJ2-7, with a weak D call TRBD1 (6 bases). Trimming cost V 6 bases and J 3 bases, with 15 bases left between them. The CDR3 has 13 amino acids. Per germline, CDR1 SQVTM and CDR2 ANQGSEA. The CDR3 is CSVVPTQGYEQYF. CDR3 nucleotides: TGCAGCGTGGTTCCCACACAGGGCTACGAGCAGTACTTC.

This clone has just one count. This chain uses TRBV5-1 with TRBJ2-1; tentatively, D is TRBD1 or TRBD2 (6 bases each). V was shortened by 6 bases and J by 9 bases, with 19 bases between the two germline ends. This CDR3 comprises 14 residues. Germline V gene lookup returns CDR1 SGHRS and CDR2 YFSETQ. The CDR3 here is CASTRLGGFTEQFF. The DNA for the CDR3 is TGCGCCAGCACAAGGCTCGGGGGCTTTACTGAGCAGTTCTTC.

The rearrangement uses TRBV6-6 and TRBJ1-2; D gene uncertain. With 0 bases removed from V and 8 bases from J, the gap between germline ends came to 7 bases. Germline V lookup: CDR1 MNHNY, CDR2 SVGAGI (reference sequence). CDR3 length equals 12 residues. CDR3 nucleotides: TGTGCCAGCAGTTACTCACGAGAAGGCTACACCTTC. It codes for CASSYSREGYTF.

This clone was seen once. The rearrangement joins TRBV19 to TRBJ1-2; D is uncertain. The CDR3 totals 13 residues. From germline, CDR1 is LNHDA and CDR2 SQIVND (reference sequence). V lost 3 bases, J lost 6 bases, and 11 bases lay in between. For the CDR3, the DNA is TGTGCCAGTAGTATGGGAGGGTCCGATGGCTACACCTTC. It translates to CASSMGGSDGYTF.

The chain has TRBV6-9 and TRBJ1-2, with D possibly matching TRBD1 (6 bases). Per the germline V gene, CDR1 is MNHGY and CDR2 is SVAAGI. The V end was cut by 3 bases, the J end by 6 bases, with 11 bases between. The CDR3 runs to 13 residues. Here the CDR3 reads CASSYNSGDGYTF. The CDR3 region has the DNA TGTGCCAGCAGTTACAATTCAGGGGATGGCTACACCTTC.